The clone carrying this T cell receptor (beta chain) was detected once. Its specificity is unknown. The PCR employed 60 Vbeta primers together with 13 Jbeta primers. Produced via immunoSEQ multiplex PCR; TCRdb's table is partial and in-frame only. The sample lists 140,000 or so clones; around 80% were seen once. This record comes from a study of cytomegalovirus exposure and HLA in healthy donors. Study context: A data release that came early held tens of millions of unique TCRs from HLA-typed donors. Broader study findings: CMV serostatus stood as the only immune exposure information on hand. There were around 160 TCR beta chains listed as cytomegalovirus-associated.

Per the germline V gene, CDR1 is SQVTM and CDR2 is ANQGSEA. The CDR3 runs to 14 residues. Trimming removed 6 bases from V and 7 bases from J; junction bases left unmatched: 9. Regarding donors, all were healthy bone marrow donors. The clonotype originates from a woman aged 55-70 years in good health and CMV-seropositive. The sequencing sample was made of PBMCs. This chain uses TRBV29-1 with TRBJ2-1; 10 bases align to TRBD1. Written as DNA, the CDR3 is TGCAGCGTATTTGGGGGACAGGGGAGTAATGAGCAGTTCTTC. Translation: CSVFGGQGSNEQFF.